This TCR beta chain originates from a study of T cells in Graves' hyperthyroidism and ophthalmopathy. Study outcomes and limitations: In blood, most of the thyroid clonotypes expanded above 0.001 were also present.

TCR beta CDR3 region amplification was performed from RNA transcripts. The TCR CDR3 first-round RT-PCR relied on the HTBI primer set. TCRdb redid the calling of the multiplex PCR reads with MiXCR, one entry per CDR3 protein. In the table there are fewer than 600,000 distinct CDR3 sequences, 11% to 15% of which are singletons. PBMCs were collected from an approximately 9 ml volume of fresh peripheral blood. A remark on this clonotype: Its antigen is as yet unknown.

What was sequenced was blood. The TCR comes from a woman aged 40 to 50 with Graves' hyperthyroidism.

CDR3 loop: CASGLEGRETQYF. CDR3 bases: TGTGCTAGTGGTTTGGAGGGGAGAGAGACCCAGTACTTC. This chain links TRBV12-5 with TRBJ2-5; TRBD1 or TRBD2 may be the D gene (5 bases each). V was clipped by 1 base and J by 4 bases, with 7 bases between them. The germline CDR1 and CDR2 sequences are LGHNT and FRNRAP. This CDR3 region has 13 residues.